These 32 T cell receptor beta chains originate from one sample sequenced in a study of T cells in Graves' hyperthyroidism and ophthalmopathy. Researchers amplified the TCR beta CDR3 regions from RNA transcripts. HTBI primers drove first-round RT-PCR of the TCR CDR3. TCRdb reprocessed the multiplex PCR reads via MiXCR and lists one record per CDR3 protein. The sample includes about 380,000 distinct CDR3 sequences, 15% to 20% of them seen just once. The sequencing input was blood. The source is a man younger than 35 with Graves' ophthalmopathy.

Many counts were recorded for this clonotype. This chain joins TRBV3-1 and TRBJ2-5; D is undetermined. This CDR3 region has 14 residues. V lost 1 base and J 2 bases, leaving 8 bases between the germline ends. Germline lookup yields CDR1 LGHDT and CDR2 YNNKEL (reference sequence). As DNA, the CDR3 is TGTGCCAGCAGCCAAGTCGGCAGTCAAGAGACCCAGTACTTC. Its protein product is CASSQVGSQETQYF.

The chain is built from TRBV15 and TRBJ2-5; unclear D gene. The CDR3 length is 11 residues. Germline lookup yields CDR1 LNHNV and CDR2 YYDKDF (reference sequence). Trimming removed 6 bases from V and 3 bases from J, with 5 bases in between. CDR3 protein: CATSVKETQYF. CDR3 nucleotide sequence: TGTGCCACCAGTGTGAAAGAGACCCAGTACTTC.

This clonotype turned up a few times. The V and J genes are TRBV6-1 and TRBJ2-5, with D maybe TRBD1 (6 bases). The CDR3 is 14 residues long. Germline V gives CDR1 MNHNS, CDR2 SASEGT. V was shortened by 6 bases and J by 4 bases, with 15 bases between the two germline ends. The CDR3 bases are TGTGCCAGCAGCTCCAGGGGAGAAGGAGAGACCCAGTACTTC. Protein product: CASSSRGEGETQYF.

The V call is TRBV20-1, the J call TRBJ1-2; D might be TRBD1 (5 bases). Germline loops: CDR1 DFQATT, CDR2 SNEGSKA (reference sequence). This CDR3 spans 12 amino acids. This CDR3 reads CTALYAGYGYTF. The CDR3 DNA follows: TGCACCGCTCTCTATGCAGGGTATGGCTACACCTTC.

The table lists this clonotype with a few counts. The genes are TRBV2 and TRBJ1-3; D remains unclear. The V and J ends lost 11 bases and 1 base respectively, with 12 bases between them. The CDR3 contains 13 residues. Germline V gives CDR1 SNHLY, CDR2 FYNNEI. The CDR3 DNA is TGTGCCCTTGAGGGATCTTCTGGAAACACCATATATTTT. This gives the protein CALEGSSGNTIYF.

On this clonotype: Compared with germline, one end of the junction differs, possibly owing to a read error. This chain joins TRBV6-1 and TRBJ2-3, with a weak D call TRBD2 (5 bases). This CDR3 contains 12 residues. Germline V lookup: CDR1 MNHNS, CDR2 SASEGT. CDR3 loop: CASSTAADTRYF. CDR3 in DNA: TGTGCCAGCAGTACAGCGGCAGATACGCGGTATTTT.

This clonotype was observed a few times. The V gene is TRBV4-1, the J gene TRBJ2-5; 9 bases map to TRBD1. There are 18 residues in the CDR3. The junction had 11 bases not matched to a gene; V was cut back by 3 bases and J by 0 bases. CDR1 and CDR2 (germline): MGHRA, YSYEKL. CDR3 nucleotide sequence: TGCGCCAGCAGCCACCATATACAGGGGGCTCCGGACCAAGAGACCCAGTACTTC. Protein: CASSHHIQGAPDQETQYF.

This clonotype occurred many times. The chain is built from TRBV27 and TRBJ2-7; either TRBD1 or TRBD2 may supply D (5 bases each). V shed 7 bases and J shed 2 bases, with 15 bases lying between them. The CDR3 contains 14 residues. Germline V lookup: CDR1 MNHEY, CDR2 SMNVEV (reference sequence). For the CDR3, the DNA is TGTGCCAGCATTGGGGACGGATTCACCTACGAGCAGTACTTC. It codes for CASIGDGFTYEQYF.

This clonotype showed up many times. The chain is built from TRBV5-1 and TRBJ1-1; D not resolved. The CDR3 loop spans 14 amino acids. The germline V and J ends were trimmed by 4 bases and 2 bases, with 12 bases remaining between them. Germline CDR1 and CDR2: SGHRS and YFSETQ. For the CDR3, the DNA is TGCGCCAGCAGCCAGTATTTCGGCAACACTGAAGCTTTCTTT. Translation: CASSQYFGNTEAFF.

This CDR3 reads CATRRQGNEKLFF. The CDR3 DNA sequence: TGTGCCACCCGACGCCAGGGGAATGAAAAACTGTTTTTT. The V call is TRBV27, the J call TRBJ1-4, with a tentative D call TRBD1 (6 bases). V lost 10 bases and J 5 bases, leaving 14 bases between the germline ends. Germline CDR1 and CDR2: MNHEY and SMNVEV (reference sequence). The CDR3 has 13 amino acids.

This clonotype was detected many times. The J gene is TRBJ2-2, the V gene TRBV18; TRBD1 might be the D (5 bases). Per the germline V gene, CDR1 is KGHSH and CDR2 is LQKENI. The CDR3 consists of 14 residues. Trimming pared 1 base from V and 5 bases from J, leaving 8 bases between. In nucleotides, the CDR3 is TGTGCCAGCTCACCACTGCAGGGAACCGGGGAGCTGTTTTTT. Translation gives CASSPLQGTGELFF. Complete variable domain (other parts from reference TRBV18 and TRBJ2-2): NAGVMQNPRHLVRRRGQEARLRCSPMKGHSHVYWYRQLPEEGLKFMVYLQKENIIDESGMPKERFSAEFPKEGPSILRIQQVVRGDSAAYFCASSPLQGTGELFFGEGSRLTVL.

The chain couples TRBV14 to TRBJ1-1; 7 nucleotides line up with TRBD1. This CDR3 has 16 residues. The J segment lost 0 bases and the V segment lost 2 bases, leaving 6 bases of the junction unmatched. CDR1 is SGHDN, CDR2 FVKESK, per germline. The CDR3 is CASSQRPGQLNTEAFF. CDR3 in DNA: TGTGCCAGCAGCCAAAGGCCGGGACAGTTGAACACTGAAGCTTTCTTT.

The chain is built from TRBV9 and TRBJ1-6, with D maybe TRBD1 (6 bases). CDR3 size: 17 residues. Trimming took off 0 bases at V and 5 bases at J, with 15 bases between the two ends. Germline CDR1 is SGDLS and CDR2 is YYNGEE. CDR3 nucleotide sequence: TGTGCCAGCAGCGTAGACAGGGTCCTTGGGGATAATTCACCCCTCCACTTT. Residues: CASSVDRVLGDNSPLHF.

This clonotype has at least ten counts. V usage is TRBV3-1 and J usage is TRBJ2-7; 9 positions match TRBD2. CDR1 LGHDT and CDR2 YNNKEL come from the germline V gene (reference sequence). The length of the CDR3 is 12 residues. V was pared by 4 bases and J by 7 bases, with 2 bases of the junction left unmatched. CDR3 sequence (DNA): TGTGCCAGCAGCCCCGCGGGGGGGGAGCAGTACTTC. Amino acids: CASSPAGGEQYF.

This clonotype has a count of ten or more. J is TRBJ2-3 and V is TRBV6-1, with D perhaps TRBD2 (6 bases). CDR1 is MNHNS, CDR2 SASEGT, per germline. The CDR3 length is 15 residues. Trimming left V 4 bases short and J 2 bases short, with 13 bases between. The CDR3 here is CASSGLARNTDTQYF. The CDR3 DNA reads TGTGCCAGCAGTGGCCTAGCGCGGAACACAGATACGCAGTATTTT.

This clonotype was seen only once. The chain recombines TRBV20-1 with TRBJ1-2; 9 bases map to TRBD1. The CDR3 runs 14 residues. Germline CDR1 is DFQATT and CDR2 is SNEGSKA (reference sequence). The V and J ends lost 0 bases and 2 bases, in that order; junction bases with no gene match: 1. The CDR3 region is CSAREGTGNYGYTF. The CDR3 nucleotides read TGCAGTGCTAGAGAGGGGACAGGGAACTATGGCTACACCTTC.

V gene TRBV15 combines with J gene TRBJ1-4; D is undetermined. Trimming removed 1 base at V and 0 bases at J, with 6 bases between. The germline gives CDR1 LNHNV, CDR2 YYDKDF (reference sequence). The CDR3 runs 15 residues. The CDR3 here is CATSRADATNEKLFF. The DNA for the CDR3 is TGTGCCACCAGCAGAGCTGACGCAACTAATGAAAAACTGTTTTTT.

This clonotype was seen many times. DNA for the CDR3: TGCAGTGCTAGAGATCCCGTCAGGATCGACAATGAGCAGTTCTTC. This encodes CSARDPVRIDNEQFF. The chain carries TRBV20-1 and TRBJ2-1; D unclear. The germline gives CDR1 DFQATT, CDR2 SNEGSKA (reference sequence). Trimming pared 0 bases from V and 5 bases from J, leaving 14 bases between. The CDR3 covers 15 residues.

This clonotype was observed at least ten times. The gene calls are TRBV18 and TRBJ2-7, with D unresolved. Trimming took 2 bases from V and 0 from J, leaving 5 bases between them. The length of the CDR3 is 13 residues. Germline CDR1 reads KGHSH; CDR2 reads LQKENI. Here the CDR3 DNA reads TGTGCCAGCTCACCAAAGAGCTCCTACGAGCAGTACTTC. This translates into CASSPKSSYEQYF.

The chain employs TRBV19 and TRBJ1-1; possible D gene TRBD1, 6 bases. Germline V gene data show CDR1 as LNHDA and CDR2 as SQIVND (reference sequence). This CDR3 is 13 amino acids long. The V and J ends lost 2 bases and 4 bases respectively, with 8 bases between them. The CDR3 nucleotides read TGTGCCAGTAGTATACCAGGGGCCACTGAAGCTTTCTTT. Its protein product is CASSIPGATEAFF.

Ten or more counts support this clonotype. The CDR3 reads CSARRPPGEQYF. The CDR3, as DNA: TGCAGTGCTCGTCGCCCGCCGGGCGAGCAGTACTTC. The chain carries TRBV20-1 and TRBJ2-7; D unresolved. The V and J ends lost 5 bases and 6 bases respectively, with 14 bases between them. The length of the CDR3 is 12 residues. Germline V CDR1 and CDR2: DFQATT, SNEGSKA (reference sequence).

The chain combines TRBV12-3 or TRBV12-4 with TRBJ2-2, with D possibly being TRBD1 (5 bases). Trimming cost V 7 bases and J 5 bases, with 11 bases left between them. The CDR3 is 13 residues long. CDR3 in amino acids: CASILQETGELFF. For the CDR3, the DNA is TGTGCCAGCATCCTACAGGAGACCGGGGAGCTGTTTTTT.

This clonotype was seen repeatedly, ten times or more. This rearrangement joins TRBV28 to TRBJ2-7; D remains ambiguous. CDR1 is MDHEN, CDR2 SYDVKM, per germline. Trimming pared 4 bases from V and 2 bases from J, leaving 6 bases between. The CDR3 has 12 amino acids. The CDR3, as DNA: TGTGCCAGCAGTTCATGGGCCTACGAGCAGTACTTC. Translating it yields CASSSWAYEQYF.

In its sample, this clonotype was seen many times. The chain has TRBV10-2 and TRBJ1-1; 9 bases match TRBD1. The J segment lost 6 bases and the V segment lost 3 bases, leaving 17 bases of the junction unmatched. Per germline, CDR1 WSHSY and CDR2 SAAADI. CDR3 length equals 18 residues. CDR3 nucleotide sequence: TGCGCCAGCAGTGACGCAGGACAGGGGAACGTTGGGGACGCTGAAGCTTTCTTT. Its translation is CASSDAGQGNVGDAEAFF.

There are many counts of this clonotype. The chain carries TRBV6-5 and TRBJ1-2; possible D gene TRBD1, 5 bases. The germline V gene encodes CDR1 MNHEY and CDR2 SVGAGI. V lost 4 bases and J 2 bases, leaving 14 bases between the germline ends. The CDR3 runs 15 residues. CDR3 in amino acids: CASSSSGRENYGYTF. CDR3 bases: TGTGCCAGCAGTTCCTCAGGGAGGGAAAACTATGGCTACACCTTC.

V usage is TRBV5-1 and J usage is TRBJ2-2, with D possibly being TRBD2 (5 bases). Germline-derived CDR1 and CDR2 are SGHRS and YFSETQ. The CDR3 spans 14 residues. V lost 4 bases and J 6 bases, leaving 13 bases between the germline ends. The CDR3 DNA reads TGCGCCAGCAGCCTGGCTGGGAGCCCCGGGGAGCTGTTTTTT. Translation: CASSLAGSPGELFF.

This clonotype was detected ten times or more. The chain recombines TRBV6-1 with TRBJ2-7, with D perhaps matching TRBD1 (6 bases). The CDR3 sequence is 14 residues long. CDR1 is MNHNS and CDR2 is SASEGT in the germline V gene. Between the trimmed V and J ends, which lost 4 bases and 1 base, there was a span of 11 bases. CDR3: CASSGWDTSYEQYF. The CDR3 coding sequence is TGTGCCAGCAGTGGGTGGGACACGTCCTACGAGCAGTACTTC.

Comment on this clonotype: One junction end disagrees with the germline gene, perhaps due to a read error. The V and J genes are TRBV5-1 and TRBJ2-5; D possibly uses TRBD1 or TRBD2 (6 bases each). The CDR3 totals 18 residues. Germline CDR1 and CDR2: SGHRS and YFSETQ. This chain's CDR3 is CASSFRGAVPGIQATQYF. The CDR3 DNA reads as TGCGCCAGCAGCTTTAGGGGGGCAGTACCGGGAATCCAAGCGACCCAGTACTTC.

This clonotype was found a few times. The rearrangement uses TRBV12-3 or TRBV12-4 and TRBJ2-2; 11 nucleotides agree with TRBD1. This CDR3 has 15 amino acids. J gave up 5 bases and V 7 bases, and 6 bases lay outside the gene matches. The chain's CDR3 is CASTLGTGGTGELFF. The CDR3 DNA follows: TGTGCCAGCACCCTCGGGACAGGGGGGACCGGGGAGCTGTTTTTT.

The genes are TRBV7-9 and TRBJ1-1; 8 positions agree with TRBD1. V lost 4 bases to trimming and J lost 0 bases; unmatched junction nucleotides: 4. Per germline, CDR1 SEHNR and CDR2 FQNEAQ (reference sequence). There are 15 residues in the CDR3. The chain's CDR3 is CASSSWTGMNTEAFF. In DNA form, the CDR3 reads TGTGCCAGCAGCTCCTGGACAGGGATGAACACTGAAGCTTTCTTT.

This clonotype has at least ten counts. CDR3 bases: TGCGCCAGCAGCTTGGTAGCGGCCGGGGAGCTGTTTTTT. It specifies CASSLVAAGELFF. The chain couples TRBV5-1 to TRBJ2-2, with D possibly TRBD2 on 6 matching bases. Per the germline V gene, CDR1 is SGHRS and CDR2 is YFSETQ. Deletions cut 0 bases from V and 6 bases from J, with 6 bases between. The CDR3 is 13 amino acids.

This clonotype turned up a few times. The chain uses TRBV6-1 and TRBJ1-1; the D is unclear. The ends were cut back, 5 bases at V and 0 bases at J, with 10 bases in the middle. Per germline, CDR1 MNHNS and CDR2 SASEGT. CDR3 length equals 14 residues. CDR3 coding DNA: TGTGCCAGCAGTTCCACCTATTTGAACACTGAAGCTTTCTTT. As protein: CASSSTYLNTEAFF.